This paragraph covers one T cell receptor beta chain sequence. Its antigen is as yet unknown. The source of the sample is a study of shared clonotypes between healthy human individuals. The CDR3 covers 14 residues. The germline V gene encodes CDR1 ENHRY and CDR2 SYGVKD. Losses at the gene ends were 6 bases for V and 2 bases for J; bases not matched to a gene: 6. Profiled with immunoSEQ multiplex PCR; TCRdb holds only in-frame clones, not every one. The sample has more than 2,000,000 clones; approximately 94% are singletons. Caucasian adults residing in Nashville, Tennessee made up all the donors. Study observations and caveats: Genetic and exposure-history diversity was limited by the few donors.

Input material: naive CD4+ T cells sorted from blood. Subset denoted: CD45RA+ positively selected. The chain is built from TRBV10-3 and TRBJ1-2, with 7 positions matching TRBD1. The TCR sequence derives from a man aged 18 to 29 in good health. The CDR3 loop reads CAISPGGNNYGYTF. CDR3 DNA sequence: TGTGCCATCAGCCCAGGGGGGAACAACTATGGCTACACCTTC.